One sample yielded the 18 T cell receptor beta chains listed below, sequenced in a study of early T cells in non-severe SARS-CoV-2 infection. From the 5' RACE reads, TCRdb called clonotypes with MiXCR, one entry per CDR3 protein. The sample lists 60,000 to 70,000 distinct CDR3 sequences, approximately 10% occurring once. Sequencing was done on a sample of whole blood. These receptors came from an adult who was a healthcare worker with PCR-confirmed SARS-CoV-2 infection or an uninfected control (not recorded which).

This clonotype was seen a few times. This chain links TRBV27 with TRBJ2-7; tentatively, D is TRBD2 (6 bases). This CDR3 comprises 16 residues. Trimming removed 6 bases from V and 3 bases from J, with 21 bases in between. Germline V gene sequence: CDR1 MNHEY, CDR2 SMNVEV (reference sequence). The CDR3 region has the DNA TGTGCCAGCAGCCTCAACAACGGAGGGATTGACTACGAGCAGTACTTC. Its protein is CASSLNNGGIDYEQYF.

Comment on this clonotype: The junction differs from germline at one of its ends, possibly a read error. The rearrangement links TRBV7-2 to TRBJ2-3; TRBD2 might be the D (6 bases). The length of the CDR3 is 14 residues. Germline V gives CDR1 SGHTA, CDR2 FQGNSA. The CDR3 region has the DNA TGTGTCAGCAGCCGGGGAGGAAGTGAAGATACGCAGTATTTT. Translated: CVSSRGGSEDTQYF.

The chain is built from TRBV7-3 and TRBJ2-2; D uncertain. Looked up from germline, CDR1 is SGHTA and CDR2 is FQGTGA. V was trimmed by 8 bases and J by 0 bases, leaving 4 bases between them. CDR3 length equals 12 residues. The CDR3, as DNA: TGTGCCAGCGGAACGAACACCGGGGAGCTGTTTTTT. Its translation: CASGTNTGELFF.

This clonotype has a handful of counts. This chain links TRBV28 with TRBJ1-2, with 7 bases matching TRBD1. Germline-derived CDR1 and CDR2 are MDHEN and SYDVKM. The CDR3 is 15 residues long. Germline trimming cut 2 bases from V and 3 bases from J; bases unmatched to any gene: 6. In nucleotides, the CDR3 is TGTGCCAGCAGTTTACCACCGGGACAGTACTATGGCTACACCTTC. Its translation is CASSLPPGQYYGYTF.

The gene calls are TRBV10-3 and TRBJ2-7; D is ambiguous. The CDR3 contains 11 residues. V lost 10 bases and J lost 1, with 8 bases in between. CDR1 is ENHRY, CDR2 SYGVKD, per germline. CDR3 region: CATMGSYEQYF. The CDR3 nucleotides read TGTGCCACCATGGGTTCCTACGAGCAGTACTTC.

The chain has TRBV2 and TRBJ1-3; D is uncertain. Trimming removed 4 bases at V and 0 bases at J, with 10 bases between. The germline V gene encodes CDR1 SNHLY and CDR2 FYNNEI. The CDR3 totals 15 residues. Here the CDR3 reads CASSVHGNSGNTIYF. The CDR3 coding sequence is TGTGCCAGCAGTGTTCACGGAAACTCTGGAAACACCATATATTTT.

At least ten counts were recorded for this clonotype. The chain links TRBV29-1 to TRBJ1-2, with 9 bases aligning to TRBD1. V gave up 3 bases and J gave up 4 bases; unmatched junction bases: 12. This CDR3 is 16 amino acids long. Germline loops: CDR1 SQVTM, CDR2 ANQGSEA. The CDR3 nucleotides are TGCAGCGTTGATCGCGGGGGGACAGGGTACGGCTATGGCTACACCTTC. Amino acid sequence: CSVDRGGTGYGYGYTF.

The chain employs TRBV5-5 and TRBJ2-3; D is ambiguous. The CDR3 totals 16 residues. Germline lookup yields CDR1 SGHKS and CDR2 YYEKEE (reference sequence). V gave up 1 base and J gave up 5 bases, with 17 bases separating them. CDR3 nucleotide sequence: TGTGCCAGCAGCTTGTTACCCGGGCCGGCGATAGATACGCAGTATTTT. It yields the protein CASSLLPGPAIDTQYF.

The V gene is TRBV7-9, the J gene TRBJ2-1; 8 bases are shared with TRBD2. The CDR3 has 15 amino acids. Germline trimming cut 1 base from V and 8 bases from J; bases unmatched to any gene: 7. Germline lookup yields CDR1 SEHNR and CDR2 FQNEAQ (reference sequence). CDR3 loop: CASSLDLAGIYEQFF. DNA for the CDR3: TGTGCCAGCAGCTTAGACTTAGCGGGAATATATGAGCAGTTCTTC. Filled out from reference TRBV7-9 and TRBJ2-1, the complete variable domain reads DTGVSQNPRHKITKRGQNVTFRCDPISEHNRLYWYRQTLGQGPEFLTYFQNEAQLEKSRLLSDRFSAERPKGSFSTLEIQRTEQGDSAMYLCASSLDLAGIYEQFFGPGTRLTVL.

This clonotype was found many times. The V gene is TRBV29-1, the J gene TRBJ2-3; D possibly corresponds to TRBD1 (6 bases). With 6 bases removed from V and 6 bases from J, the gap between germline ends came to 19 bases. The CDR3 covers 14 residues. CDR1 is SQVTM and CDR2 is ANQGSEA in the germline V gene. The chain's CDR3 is CSVAGAPRLDTQYF. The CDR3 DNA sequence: TGCAGCGTCGCAGGGGCCCCTCGTCTCGATACGCAGTATTTT.

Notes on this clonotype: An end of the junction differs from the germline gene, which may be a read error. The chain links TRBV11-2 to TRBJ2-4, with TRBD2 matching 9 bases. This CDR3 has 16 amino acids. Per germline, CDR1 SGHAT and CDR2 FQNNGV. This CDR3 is CASSLPAGGAKSIQYF. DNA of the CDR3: TGTGCCAGCAGCTTACCAGCGGGAGGTGCCAAAAGCATTCAGTACTTC. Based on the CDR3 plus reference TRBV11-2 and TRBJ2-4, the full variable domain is EAGVAQSPRYKIIEKRQSVAFWCNPISGHATLYWYQQILGQGPKLLIQFQNNGVVDDSQLPKDRFSAERLKGVDSTLKIQPAKLEDSAVYLCASSLPAGGAKSIQYFGAGTRLSVL.

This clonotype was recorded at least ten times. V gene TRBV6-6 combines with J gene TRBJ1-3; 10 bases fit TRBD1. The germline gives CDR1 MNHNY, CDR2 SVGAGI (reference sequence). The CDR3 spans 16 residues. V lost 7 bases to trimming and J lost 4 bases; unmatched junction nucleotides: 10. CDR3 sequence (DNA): TGTGCCAGCACCAGATCGGGACAGGGGTCCGGAAACACCATATATTTT. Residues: CASTRSGQGSGNTIYF.

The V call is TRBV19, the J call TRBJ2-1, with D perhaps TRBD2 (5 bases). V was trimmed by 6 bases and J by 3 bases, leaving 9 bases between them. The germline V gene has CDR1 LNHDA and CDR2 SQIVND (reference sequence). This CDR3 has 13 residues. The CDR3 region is CASSRGNYNEQFF. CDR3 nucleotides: TGTGCCAGTAGCCGAGGGAACTACAATGAGCAGTTCTTC.

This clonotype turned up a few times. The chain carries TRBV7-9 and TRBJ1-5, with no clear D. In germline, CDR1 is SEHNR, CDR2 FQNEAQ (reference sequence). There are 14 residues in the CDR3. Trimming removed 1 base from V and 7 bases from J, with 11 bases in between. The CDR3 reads CASSLGPSGQPQHF. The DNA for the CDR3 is TGTGCCAGCAGCTTAGGCCCCTCGGGGCAGCCCCAGCATTTT.

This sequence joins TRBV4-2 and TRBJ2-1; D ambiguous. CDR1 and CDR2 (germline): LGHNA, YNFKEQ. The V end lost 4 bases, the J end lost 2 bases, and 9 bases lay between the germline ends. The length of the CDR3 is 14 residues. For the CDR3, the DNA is TGTGCCAGCAGCCCTAGGGAAGCCTACAATGAGCAGTTCTTC. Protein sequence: CASSPREAYNEQFF.

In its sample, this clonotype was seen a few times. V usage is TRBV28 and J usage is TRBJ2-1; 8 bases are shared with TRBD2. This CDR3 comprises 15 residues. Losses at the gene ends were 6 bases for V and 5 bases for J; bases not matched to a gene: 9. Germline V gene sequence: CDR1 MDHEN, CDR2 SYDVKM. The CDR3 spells CASSSGTRVHNEQFF. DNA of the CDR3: TGTGCCAGCAGCTCCGGGACTAGAGTCCACAATGAGCAGTTCTTC. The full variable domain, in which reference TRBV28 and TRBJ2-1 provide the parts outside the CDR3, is DVKVTQSSRYLVKRTGEKVFLECVQDMDHENMFWYRQDPGLGLRLIYFSYDVKMKEKGDIPEGYSVSREKKERFSLILESASTNQTSMYLCASSSGTRVHNEQFFGPGTRLTVL.

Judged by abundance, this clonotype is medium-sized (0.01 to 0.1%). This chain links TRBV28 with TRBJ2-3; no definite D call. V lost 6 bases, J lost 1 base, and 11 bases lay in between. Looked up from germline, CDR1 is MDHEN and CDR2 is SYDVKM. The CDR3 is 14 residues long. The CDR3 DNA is TGTGCCAGCAGCTTCCTTAGTGGCACAGATACGCAGTATTTT. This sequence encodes CASSFLSGTDTQYF.

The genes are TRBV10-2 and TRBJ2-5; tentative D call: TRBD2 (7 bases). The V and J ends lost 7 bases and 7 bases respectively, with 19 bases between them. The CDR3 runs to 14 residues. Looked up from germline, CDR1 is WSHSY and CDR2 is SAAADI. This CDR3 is CASTPWGGQGTQYF. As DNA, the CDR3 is TGCGCCAGCACCCCTTGGGGGGGGCAGGGGACCCAGTACTTC.